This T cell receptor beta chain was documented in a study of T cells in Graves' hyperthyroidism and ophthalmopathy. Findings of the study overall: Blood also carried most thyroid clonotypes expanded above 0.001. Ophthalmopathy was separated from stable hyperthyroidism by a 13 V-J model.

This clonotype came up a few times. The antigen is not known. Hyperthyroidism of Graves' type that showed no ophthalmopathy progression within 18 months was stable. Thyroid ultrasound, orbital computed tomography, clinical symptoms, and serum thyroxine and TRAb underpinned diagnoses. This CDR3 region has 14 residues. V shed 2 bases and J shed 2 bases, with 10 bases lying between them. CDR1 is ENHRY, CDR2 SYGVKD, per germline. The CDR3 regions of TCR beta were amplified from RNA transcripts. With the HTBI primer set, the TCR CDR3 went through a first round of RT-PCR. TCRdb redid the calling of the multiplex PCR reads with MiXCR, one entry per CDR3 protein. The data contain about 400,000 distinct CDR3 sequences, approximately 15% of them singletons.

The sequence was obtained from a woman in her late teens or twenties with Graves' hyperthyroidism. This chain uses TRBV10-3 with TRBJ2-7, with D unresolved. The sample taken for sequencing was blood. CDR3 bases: TGTGCCATCAGTGAGCCGGCCGGAGCCTACGAGCAGTACTTC. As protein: CAISEPAGAYEQYF.